These 6 T cell receptor beta chains came from one sample sequenced in a study of T cell responses to AZD1222 COVID-19 vaccine. Assay: immunoSEQ multiplex PCR; the TCRdb copy retains only in-frame clones and omits some. The sample has roughly 180,000 clones, roughly nine tenths seen once. This specimen consisted of peripheral blood, obtained 28 days after the second AZD1222 dose. These receptors were taken from an adult who received the AZD1222 COVID-19 vaccine.

This chain connects TRBV19 to TRBJ1-5, with D unresolved. Between the trimmed V and J ends, which lost 5 bases and 2 bases, there was a span of 13 bases. This CDR3 is 15 amino acids long. Germline V lookup: CDR1 LNHDA, CDR2 SQIVND (reference sequence). The DNA for the CDR3 is TGTGCCAGTAGTGGCAGCGGCTGGGGCAATCAGCCCCAGCATTTT. Its translation: CASSGSGWGNQPQHF. Drawing the rest from reference TRBV19 and TRBJ1-5, the complete variable domain is DGGITQSPKYLFRKEGQNVTLSCEQNLNHDAMYWYRQDPGQGLRLIYYSQIVNDFQKGDIAEGYSVSREKKESFPLTVTSAQKNPTAFYLCASSGSGWGNQPQHFGDGTRLSIL.

The rearrangement uses TRBV6-5 and TRBJ1-1; D may be TRBD1 (5 bases). The germline V gene encodes CDR1 MNHEY and CDR2 SVGAGI. Trimming shortened V by 8 bases and J by 1 base, and 14 bases separated the two germline ends. CDR3 length: 14 residues. The CDR3 nucleotides are TGTGCCAGCCTGAAATTCGGGACGAACACTGAAGCTTTCTTT. Amino acids: CASLKFGTNTEAFF.

The chain carries TRBV12-5 and TRBJ2-5; weak D call: TRBD1 (6 bases). V lost 6 bases, J lost 5 bases, and 10 bases lay in between. Germline CDR1 LGHNT, CDR2 FRNRAP. The CDR3 length is 12 residues. The CDR3 protein is CASGRDTETQYF. CDR3 DNA: TGTGCTAGTGGCAGGGACACTGAGACCCAGTACTTC.

The chain carries TRBV18 and TRBJ1-3, with D perhaps TRBD1 (5 bases). Between the trimmed V and J ends, which lost 0 bases and 3 bases, there was a span of 12 bases. The CDR3 has 16 residues. Germline V gene sequence: CDR1 KGHSH, CDR2 LQKENI. Here the CDR3 reads CASSPPKGLHGNTIYF. CDR3 in DNA: TGTGCCAGCTCACCACCTAAGGGGCTTCATGGAAACACCATATATTTT.

The chain couples TRBV18 to TRBJ2-5; D is perhaps TRBD1 or TRBD2 (6 bases each). The CDR3 has 17 residues. Germline CDR1 KGHSH, CDR2 LQKENI. V was shortened by 3 bases and J by 1 base, with 18 bases between the two germline ends. DNA of the CDR3: TGTGCCAGCTCACCTTACCTAGGGGGGCCTATCCAAGAGACCCAGTACTTC. This encodes CASSPYLGGPIQETQYF.

The chain links TRBV2 to TRBJ2-2; tentative D call: TRBD2 (5 bases). The CDR3 is made up of 14 amino acids. Germline V gives CDR1 SNHLY, CDR2 FYNNEI. Trimming left V 3 bases short and J 2 bases short, with 7 bases between. The CDR3 bases are TGTGCCAGCAGTGACGAGGGAAACACCGGGGAGCTGTTTTTT. It translates to CASSDEGNTGELFF. Full variable domain (missing parts from reference TRBV2 and TRBJ2-2): EPEVTQTPSHQVTQMGQEVILRCVPISNHLYFYWYRQILGQKVEFLVSFYNNEISEKSEIFDDQFSVERPDGSNFTLKIRSTKLEDSAMYFCASSDEGNTGELFFGEGSRLTVL.